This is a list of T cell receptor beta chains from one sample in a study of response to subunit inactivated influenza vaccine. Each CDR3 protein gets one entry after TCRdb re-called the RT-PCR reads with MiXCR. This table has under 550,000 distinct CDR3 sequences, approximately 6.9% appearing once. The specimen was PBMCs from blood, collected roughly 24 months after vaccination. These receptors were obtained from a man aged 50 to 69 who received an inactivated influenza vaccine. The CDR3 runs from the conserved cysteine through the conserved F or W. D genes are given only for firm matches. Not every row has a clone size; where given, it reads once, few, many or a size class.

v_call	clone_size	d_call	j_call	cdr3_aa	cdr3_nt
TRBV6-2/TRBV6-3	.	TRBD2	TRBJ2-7	CASSPGLAGVLVSYEQYF	TGTGCCAGCAGTCCCGGACTAGCGGGAGTGCTGGTGTCGTACGAGCAGTACTTC
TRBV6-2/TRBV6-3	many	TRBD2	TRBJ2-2	CASYPGLAGTGELFF	TGTGCCAGCTATCCCGGACTAGCGGGTACCGGGGAGCTGTTTTTT
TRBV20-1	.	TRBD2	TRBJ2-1	CSARDRLAVYNEQFF	TGCAGTGCTAGAGATCGTCTAGCGGTTTACAATGAGCAGTTCTTC
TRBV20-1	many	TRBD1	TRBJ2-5	CSADKKGAAQYF	TGCAGTGCGGATAAAAAGGGGGCGGCCCAGTACTTC
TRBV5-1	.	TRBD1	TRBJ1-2	CASSARQGGNGYTF	TGCGCCAGCAGCGCCCGACAGGGAGGTAATGGCTACACCTTC
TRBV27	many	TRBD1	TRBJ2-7	CASSLWGQGTYEQYF	TGTGCCAGCAGTTTATGGGGACAGGGGACCTACGAGCAGTACTTC
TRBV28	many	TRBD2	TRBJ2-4	CASSRGLAGGENIQYF	TGTGCCAGCAGTCGGGGACTAGCGGGAGGCGAAAACATTCAGTACTTC
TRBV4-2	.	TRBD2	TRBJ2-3	CASSPGRREAGVVRGTDTQYF	TGTGCCAGCAGCCCTGGACGAAGGGAAGCGGGGGTCGTCCGGGGCACAGATACGCAGTATTTT
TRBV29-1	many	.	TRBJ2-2	CSVEVGVSGELFF	TGCAGCGTTGAGGTAGGCGTCTCCGGGGAGCTGTTTTTT
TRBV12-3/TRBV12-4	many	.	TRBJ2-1	CASSYVGREQFF	TGTGCCAGCAGTTACGTGGGACGTGAGCAGTTCTTC
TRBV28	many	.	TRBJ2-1	CASSLIGGIERFF	TGTGCCAGCAGTTTAATTGGCGGGATTGAGAGGTTCTTC
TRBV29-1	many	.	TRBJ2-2	CSVNRAGGELFF	TGCAGCGTTAACAGAGCGGGCGGGGAGCTGTTTTTT
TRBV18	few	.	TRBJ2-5	CASSTQSHWGGLQETQYF	TGTGCCAGCTCAACTCAATCTCACTGGGGAGGACTCCAAGAGACCCAGTACTTC
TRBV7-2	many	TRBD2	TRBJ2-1	CASSFRLAGAYQFF	TGTGCCAGCAGCTTCCGACTAGCGGGGGCCTACCAGTTCTTC